Included here is one T cell receptor (beta chain) sequence, with context. Its antigen target is currently unknown. Per-nucleotide qualities are absent, and no much larger clonotype sits a single base away. CDR1 is given as SGHNT and CDR2 as YYREEE, both from the germline V gene (reference sequence). The CDR3 measures 17 amino acids from cysteine to phenylalanine. Kept here is only the CDR3 DNA, which spans 51 bases and is read in frame from base 1. V ends up 4 bases short and J 5 bases short, with an unmatched junction base count of 16. The data stem from a study of blood T cell repertoires in COVID-19 (TCRdb year 2020). For context, the study as a whole: Samples from collaborators originated in the United States, Italy and Spain and spanned both the acute and convalescent phases of COVID-19. Deeply sampled blood TCRbeta repertoires from subjects exposed to, actively infected with, or recovered from COVID-19 were included in the dataset. The repertoires were made available in a free public database intended to serve as a resource for research on the immune response to SARS-CoV-2. Where HLA class I and class II types were available, the types were taken from metadata supplied by the sample provider, not from assay-based typing. The sample metadata nearly always contained a de-identified subject ID, COVID-19 status, age in years and sex. The prospective study material was composed of cDNA or gDNA derived from T cells, B-cell-depleted T cells, or PBMCs. The samples were drawn from two sources: the first 160 participants of the ongoing ImmuneRACE study, and approximately 1,300 subjects contributed by 6 global collaborators.

General findings and caveats noted by the study authors: Clinical and demographic metadata were provided uncurated, with the amount varying by source and participant.

In the prospective study, participants were roughly 18 to 90 years old, resided in 24 geographic areas of the United States, and were enrolled through a virtual design. Cohort assignment in the prospective study relied on participant-reported clinical history from a screening survey and a study questionnaire. Exposed participants had been in contact, within 2 weeks of entering the study, with a person who had a PCR-confirmed or clinician-diagnosed case of COVID-19. Mobile phlebotomists in the prospective study collected whole blood, serum and a nasopharyngeal or oropharyngeal swab from every participant. Participants in the prospective study had the option to provide additional blood draws and questionnaires over an approximately 2-month period. Before DNA extraction, prospective study blood samples were shipped either frozen or at room temperature. The immunoSEQ Assay, a bias-controlled multiplex PCR, was used to amplify TCRbeta CDR3 regions from genomic DNA. From the authors' description of their analysis: The number of nucleated cells in each sample was estimated from the amplification of reference gene primers within the assay. To quantify the absolute abundance of each unique TCRbeta CDR3 rearrangement, sequence reads were collapsed and filtered. For each sample, productive Simpson clonality was calculated by taking the square root of Simpson's diversity index across productive rearrangements. The source is immuneACCESS, and TCRdb retained only in-frame sequences with V and J called. Part of the clones is not carried over; for the studies checked, unresolved V genes explain less than half of this, and the remainder is unexplained. From that table come the V and J calls and clone size; the DNA was used to work out D and trimming. This sample is represented by approximately 140,000 clones; 84% of them were singletons. The ten largest clonotypes hold 5.8% of the sample.

The specimen sequenced was PBMCs or T cells enriched from blood (not recorded which). The sequence joins TRBV5-4 to TRBJ2-5; 8 nucleotides in the junction match TRBD2. This TCR derives from a woman aged 50 to 60 who had been exposed to COVID-19. The DNA sequence is given as TGTGCCAGCAGCCTCCCCCTAGCGGGTTCAGCTGGGGAGACCCAGTACTTC. Translated, it reads CASSLPLAGSAGETQYF.